The 2 T cell receptor beta chains presented below share a single source sample, sequenced in a study of shared clonotypes between healthy human individuals. TCRdb's copy holds only in-frame clones and misses some; the assay was immunoSEQ multiplex PCR. The data hold about 2.2 million clones, with just over 90% observed a single time. The naive CD8 subset, CD45RO-negative cells positively selected for CCR7, excluded terminally differentiated effector memory CD45RA+ cells. Sequencing input: naive CD8+ T cells from PBMCs. The receptor set was obtained from a man aged 18 to 35 in good health. Some clones in this sample may be carry-over from other donors' samples.

This clone was counted between two and nine times. Different DNA sequences within this sample yield the same CDR3. The rearrangement links TRBV6-4 to TRBJ1-1; D possibly corresponds to TRBD1 (6 bases). CDR1 and CDR2 from the germline V gene are MRHNA and SNTAGT. CDR3 length: 13 amino acids. The ends were cut back, 6 bases at V and 0 bases at J, with 8 bases in the middle. CDR3: CASRRTVNTEAFF. As DNA, the CDR3 is TGTGCCAGCAGAAGGACAGTGAACACTGAAGCTTTCTTT.

V and J are TRBV27 and TRBJ2-7; D is unclear. V lost 7 bases and J lost 7, with 11 bases in between. CDR1 is MNHEY, CDR2 SMNVEV, per germline (reference sequence). The length of the CDR3 is 11 residues. The CDR3 DNA follows: TGTGCCAGCAAAGGTTCGGCAGAGCAGTACTTC. This encodes CASKGSAEQYF.